The source of this T cell receptor beta chain is a study of vaccination effects on CD4 cells after COVID-19. The study, taken as a whole, reports: Researchers reported few convalescent patients and no early post-infection timepoints in the study.

Germline loops: CDR1 LGHDT, CDR2 YNNKEL (reference sequence). Trimming removed 4 bases from V and 10 bases from J, with 14 bases in between. The CDR3 contains 14 residues. Comments on this clone: Its specificity is unknown.

Antigen-specific CD4+ T cell clonotypes were called by their expansion after viral peptide-pool culture in ViraFEST. With nine to eleven days of culture completed, CD4+ T cells were isolated. Confirmation by PCR established that the person had SARS-CoV-2 infection between March and December 2020. IL-2 at about 9.7 IU/ml and peptides at 9.5 to 10 ug/ml were added to cultured PBMC, about 1.8 million per well. Profiling relied on immunoSEQ multiplex PCR, and the TCRdb table lists in-frame clones only, not all of them. The repertoire holds 35,000 to 55,000 clones, roughly 75% seen once, with around 30% in the top ten.

The sample in question was CD4+ T cells from PBMCs cultured with a peptide pool, obtained before COVID-19 vaccination. This rearrangement joins TRBV3-1 (or the pseudogene TRBV3-2) to TRBJ1-6; D is perhaps TRBD1 (5 bases). The sequence derives from a human donor who had a prior SARS-CoV-2 infection. CDR3 nucleotide sequence: TGTGCCAGCAGCCTGAGCGAGGGGAAGTCACCCCTCCACTTT. This encodes CASSLSEGKSPLHF.